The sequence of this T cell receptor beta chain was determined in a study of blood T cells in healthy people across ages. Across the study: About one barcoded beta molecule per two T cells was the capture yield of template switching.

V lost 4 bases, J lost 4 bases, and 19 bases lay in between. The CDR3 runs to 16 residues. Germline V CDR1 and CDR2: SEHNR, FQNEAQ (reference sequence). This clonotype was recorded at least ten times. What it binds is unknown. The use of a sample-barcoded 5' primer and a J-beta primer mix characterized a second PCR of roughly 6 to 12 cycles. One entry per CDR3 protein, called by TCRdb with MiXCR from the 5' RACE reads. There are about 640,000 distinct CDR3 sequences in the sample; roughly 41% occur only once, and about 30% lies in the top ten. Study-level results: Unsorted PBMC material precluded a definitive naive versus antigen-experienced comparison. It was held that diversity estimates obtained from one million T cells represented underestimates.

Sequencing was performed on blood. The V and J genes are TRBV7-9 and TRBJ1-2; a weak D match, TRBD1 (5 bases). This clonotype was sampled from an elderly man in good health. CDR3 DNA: TGTGCCAGCAGCTGGTCCCCGGGGACTCCGGGCTATGGCTACACCTTC. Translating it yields CASSWSPGTPGYGYTF.